Listed below are T cell receptor beta chains from one sample, sequenced in a study of blood T cell repertoires in COVID-19. Profiling relied on immunoSEQ multiplex PCR, and the TCRdb table lists in-frame clones only, not all of them. The sample includes around 75,000 clones, 84% of them seen just once. What was sequenced was peripheral blood. The receptors come from a man in his forties or fifties with COVID-19, enrolled during active disease. CDR3s include the opening cysteine and the closing phenylalanine or tryptophan. The D gene is left open where the match is weak. Part of the rows lack a size; the others show once, few, many or a class for expanded clones.

D gene,V gene,clone size,J gene,CDR3 DNA,CDR3 protein
.,TRBV9,.,TRBJ2-4,TGTGCCAGCAGCGAAACTCCAGACAGGCCGTCCATTCAGTACTTC,CASSETPDRPSIQYF
TRBD2,TRBV6-1,.,TRBJ2-4,TGTGCCAGCAGTGAAGGCGGGGGGCGGGTCTTCAGCATTCAGTACTTC,CASSEGGGRVFSIQYF
.,TRBV5-4,.,TRBJ2-3,TGTGCCAGCAGCTTGAGTATTAGCGGTAGCACAGATACGCAGTATTTT,CASSLSISGSTDTQYF
.,TRBV5-4,.,TRBJ2-7,TGTGCCAGCAGCTCTATCGACAGTTCCTACGAGCAGTACTTC,CASSSIDSSYEQYF
.,TRBV9,.,TRBJ1-4,TGTGCCAGCAGCGTAGACATCTCGAAGAATGAAAAACTGTTTTTT,CASSVDISKNEKLFF
.,TRBV2,.,TRBJ1-2,TGTGCCAGCAGTGAACTTCCTCAGGGCTACACCTTC,CASSELPQGYTF
.,TRBV12-3/TRBV12-4,.,TRBJ1-2,TGTGCCAGCAGTTTCGGTGGGGCTGGTGGCTACACCTTC,CASSFGGAGGYTF
.,TRBV18,.,TRBJ2-7,TGTGCCAGCTCACCTTACGTCGACGGGGGTTCCTACGAGCAGTACTTC,CASSPYVDGGSYEQYF
.,TRBV4-3,.,TRBJ2-4,TGCGCCAGCAGCACCCAGGAGGGAAACATTCAGTACTTC,CASSTQEGNIQYF
.,TRBV6-5,.,TRBJ1-3,TGTGCCAGCAGCCCCGCAGGTGACTCTGGAAACACCATATATTTT,CASSPAGDSGNTIYF
TRBD1,TRBV5-1,few,TRBJ1-1,TGCGCCAGCAGCCTGGACAGGTCGATGAAGAACACTGAAGCTTTCTTT,CASSLDRSMKNTEAFF
TRBD2,TRBV3-1/TRBV3-2,.,TRBJ2-5,TGTGCCAGCAGCCAGTCGGTAGCGGGACCAGAGACCCAGTACTTC,CASSQSVAGPETQYF
TRBD2,TRBV27,.,TRBJ2-2,TGTGCCAGCAGTCCGTCCAGCGGGGGACTCACCGGGGAGCTGTTTTTT,CASSPSSGGLTGELFF
.,TRBV18,.,TRBJ2-5,TGTGCCAGCTCACCACCGTCCCTAGGGCAGGGGCTACATGGGACCCAGTACTTC,CASSPPSLGQGLHGTQYF
.,TRBV9,.,TRBJ1-2,TGTGCCAGCAGCGCCGAGCTGGGGGCGCGAGGCTACACCTTC,CASSAELGARGYTF
.,TRBV7-9,.,TRBJ2-1,TGTGCCAGCAGCTTAGGGCCCCTAGAGACCTACAATGAGCAGTTCTTC,CASSLGPLETYNEQFF
.,TRBV7-2,few,TRBJ2-3,TGTGCCAGCAGCCTGGACGGGACTCGCGGAAGATATACGCAGTATTTT,CASSLDGTRGRYTQYF
.,TRBV6-5,.,TRBJ2-7,TGTGCCAGCAGTTCTACAGGGTATCGTCCCGAGCAGTACTTC,CASSSTGYRPEQYF
TRBD1,TRBV2,.,TRBJ2-4,TGTGCCAGCAGTGGGAAGGGGGCAGCCAAAAACATTCAGTACTTC,CASSGKGAAKNIQYF
TRBD2,TRBV7-9,.,TRBJ2-7,TGTGCCAGCAGCTACGGGACTAGCGGGGCCTACGAGCAGTACTTC,CASSYGTSGAYEQYF
.,TRBV5-4,.,TRBJ2-5,TGTGCCAGCAGCGCCGGCGCAGGAGGGGCTAAGACCCAGTACTTC,CASSAGAGGAKTQYF
TRBD1,TRBV7-9,.,TRBJ1-6,TGTGCCAGCAGCTTAGGGCAGGGGGCGTACTCACCCCTCCACTTT,CASSLGQGAYSPLHF
.,TRBV5-1,.,TRBJ1-1,TGCGCCAGCAGCGGCCGGGACTTGGGCACTGAAGCTTTCTTT,CASSGRDLGTEAFF
TRBD2,TRBV2,.,TRBJ2-7,TGTGCCAACTATGACATCTCCTCGGGGGGCTACGAGCAGTACTTC,CANYDISSGGYEQYF
TRBD1,TRBV18,.,TRBJ1-2,TGTGCCAGCTCACCCACCCAAATACAGGGGGACTATGGCTACACCTTC,CASSPTQIQGDYGYTF
TRBD1,TRBV7-2,once,TRBJ2-5,TGTGCCAGCAGCTCCGGGGACAGGGGGCGCATCCAAGAGACCCAGTACTTC,CASSSGDRGRIQETQYF
TRBD2,TRBV6-5,once,TRBJ2-5,TGTGCCAGCCCTGCGGGGGGGGTATCCCAAGAGACCCAGTACTTC,CASPAGGVSQETQYF
TRBD1,TRBV13,.,TRBJ2-1,TGTGCCAGCAGCTCACGGACAGGGGGAGTGGATGAGCAGTTCTTC,CASSSRTGGVDEQFF
TRBD2,TRBV7-2,.,TRBJ2-3,TGTGCCAGCAGCGCCGGGGAGGGGACCACAGATACGCAGTATTTT,CASSAGEGTTDTQYF
TRBD2,TRBV2,.,TRBJ2-1,TGTGCCAGCATCGGCGATCTAGCGGGGTACAATGAGCAGTTCTTC,CASIGDLAGYNEQFF
TRBD2,TRBV7-2,.,TRBJ2-1,TGTGCCAGCAGCTTTCTAGCGGGGAGAATTTACAATGAGCAGTTCTTC,CASSFLAGRIYNEQFF
.,TRBV18,.,TRBJ1-5,TGTGCCAGCTCACCTACAGGGCCCAATCAGCCCCAGCATTTT,CASSPTGPNQPQHF
TRBD2,TRBV3-1/TRBV3-2,.,TRBJ2-5,TGTGCCAGCAGCCAGGGGACTAGCGGGCCGAAGACCCAGTACTTC,CASSQGTSGPKTQYF
.,TRBV4-1,.,TRBJ2-7,TGCGCCAGCAGCCAAGAAGGCCCCGGGTTAGGCGAGCAGTACTTC,CASSQEGPGLGEQYF
TRBD2,TRBV4-1,.,TRBJ2-1,TGCGCCAGCAGCCAAGATAATAGCGGGGGGAGAGAGCAGTTCTTC,CASSQDNSGGREQFF
.,TRBV4-1,.,TRBJ2-6,TGCGCCAGCAGCCAAGACAGGGCAAGCTCTGGGGCCAACGTCCTGACTTTC,CASSQDRASSGANVLTF
.,TRBV19,.,TRBJ2-1,TGTGCCAGTAGAGAGGGCTACTACAATGAGCAGTTCTTC,CASREGYYNEQFF
.,TRBV6-6,.,TRBJ2-5,TGTGCCAGCAGTTGGGGACAAACAGAGACCCAGTACTTC,CASSWGQTETQYF
TRBD2,TRBV18,.,TRBJ2-2,TGTGCCAGCTCACCAGCGAGTCTAGCGGGGACCACCGGGGAGCTGTTTTTT,CASSPASLAGTTGELFF
TRBD1,TRBV5-6,.,TRBJ1-1,TGTGCCAGCAGCCTTCAGGGGGTAGAAACTGAAGCTTTCTTT,CASSLQGVETEAFF
TRBD1,TRBV9,few,TRBJ1-2,TGTGCCAGCAGGGCTCTTATGGGACAGGGGGTTCATGGCTACACCTTC,CASRALMGQGVHGYTF
.,TRBV6-1,.,TRBJ1-6,TGTGCCAGCAGTGAATTACAGTATAATTCACCCCTCCACTTT,CASSELQYNSPLHF
.,TRBV7-9,.,TRBJ2-3,TGTGCCAGCAGCTTAGGCCATGGACAACGGAGCACAGATACGCAGTATTTT,CASSLGHGQRSTDTQYF
TRBD1,TRBV7-3,.,TRBJ2-2,TGTGCCAGCAGCTCACAGACAGGGGGCGATGTCGGGGAGCTGTTTTTT,CASSSQTGGDVGELFF
.,TRBV19,.,TRBJ2-5,TGTGCCAGTAGTATAGCAGGGGTGGAGACCCAGTACTTC,CASSIAGVETQYF
.,TRBV19,once,TRBJ1-2,TGTGCCAGTAGTATAACAGAAACTCATGGCTACACCTTC,CASSITETHGYTF
TRBD1,TRBV3-1/TRBV3-2,.,TRBJ2-5,TGTGCCAGCAGCCATCGGACAGGGAAGGGTGGAGAGACCCAGTACTTC,CASSHRTGKGGETQYF
TRBD1,TRBV9,medium-sized,TRBJ1-2,TGTGCCACCGGGACAGGCCCAGGCGACTACACCTTC,CATGTGPGDYTF
TRBD1,TRBV6-1,once,TRBJ2-3,TGTGCCAGCAGTGAAAGTACAGGGGGCCCAGATACGCAGTATTTT,CASSESTGGPDTQYF
.,TRBV5-6,.,TRBJ2-1,TGTGCCAGCAGCTTCCAGGGCGCATACAATGAGCAGTTCTTC,CASSFQGAYNEQFF
.,TRBV7-9,.,TRBJ2-5,TGTGCCAGCAGCTTAGCTTATGACGCCGGCGCGGCGGAGACCCAGTACTTC,CASSLAYDAGAAETQYF